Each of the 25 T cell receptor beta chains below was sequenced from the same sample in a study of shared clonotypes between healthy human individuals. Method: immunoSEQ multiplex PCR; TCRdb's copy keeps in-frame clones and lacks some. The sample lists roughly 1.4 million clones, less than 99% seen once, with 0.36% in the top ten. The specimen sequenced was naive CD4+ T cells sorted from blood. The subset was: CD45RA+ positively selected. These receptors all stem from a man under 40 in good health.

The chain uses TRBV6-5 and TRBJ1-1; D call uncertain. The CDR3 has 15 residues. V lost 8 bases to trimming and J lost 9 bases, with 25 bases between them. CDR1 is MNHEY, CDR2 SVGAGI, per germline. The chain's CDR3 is CASQRYSDVRSKAFF. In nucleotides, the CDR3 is TGTGCCAGCCAAAGATATTCGGACGTGAGGTCGAAAGCTTTCTTT.

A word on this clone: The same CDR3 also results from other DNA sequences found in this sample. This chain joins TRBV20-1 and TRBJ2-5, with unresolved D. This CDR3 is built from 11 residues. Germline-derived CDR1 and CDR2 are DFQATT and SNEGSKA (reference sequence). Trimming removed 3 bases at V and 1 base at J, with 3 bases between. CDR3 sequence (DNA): TGCAGTGCTAGTAGCCAAGAGACCCAGTACTTC. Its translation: CSASSQETQYF.

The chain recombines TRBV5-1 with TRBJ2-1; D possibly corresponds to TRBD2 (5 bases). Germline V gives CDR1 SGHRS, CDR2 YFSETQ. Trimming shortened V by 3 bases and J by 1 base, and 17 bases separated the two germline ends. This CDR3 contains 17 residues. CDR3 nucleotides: TGCGCCAGCAGCTCCTCTAGGACTCAGCTATCCTACAATGAGCAGTTCTTC. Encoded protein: CASSSSRTQLSYNEQFF.

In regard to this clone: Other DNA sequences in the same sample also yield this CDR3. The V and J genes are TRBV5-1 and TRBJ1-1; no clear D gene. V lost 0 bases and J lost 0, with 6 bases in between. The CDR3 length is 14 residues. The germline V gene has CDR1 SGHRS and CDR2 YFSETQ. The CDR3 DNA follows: TGCGCCAGCAGCTTGGGTACTATGAACACTGAAGCTTTCTTT. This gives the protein CASSLGTMNTEAFF.

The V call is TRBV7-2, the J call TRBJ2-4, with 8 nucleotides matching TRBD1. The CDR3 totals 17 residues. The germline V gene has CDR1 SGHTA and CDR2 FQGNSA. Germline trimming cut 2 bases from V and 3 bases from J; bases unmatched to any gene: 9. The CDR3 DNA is TGTGCCAGCAGCTTAACCGGACAGGGCGGAGGCAAAAACATTCAGTACTTC. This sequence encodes CASSLTGQGGGKNIQYF.

The CDR3: CASSFGYGDEQYF. The CDR3 nucleotides are TGTGCCAGCAGCTTTGGCTACGGGGACGAGCAGTACTTC. The chain recombines TRBV7-9 with TRBJ2-7; a weak D match, TRBD2 (5 bases). The length of the CDR3 is 13 residues. The V gene lost 3 bases and the J gene lost 5 bases, with 11 bases spanning the gap. Germline V CDR1 and CDR2: SEHNR, FQNEAQ (reference sequence). The whole variable domain, filled in from reference TRBV7-9 and TRBJ2-7, reads DTGVSQNPRHKITKRGQNVTFRCDPISEHNRLYWYRQTLGQGPEFLTYFQNEAQLEKSRLLSDRFSAERPKGSFSTLEIQRTEQGDSAMYLCASSFGYGDEQYFGPGTRLTVT.

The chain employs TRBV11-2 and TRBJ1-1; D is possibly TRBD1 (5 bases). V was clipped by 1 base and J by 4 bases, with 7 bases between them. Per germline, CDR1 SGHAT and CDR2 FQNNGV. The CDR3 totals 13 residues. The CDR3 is CASSLAGPTEAFF. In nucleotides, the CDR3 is TGTGCCAGCAGCTTAGCAGGGCCCACTGAAGCTTTCTTT. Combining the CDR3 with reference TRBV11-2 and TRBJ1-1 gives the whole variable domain EAGVAQSPRYKIIEKRQSVAFWCNPISGHATLYWYQQILGQGPKLLIQFQNNGVVDDSQLPKDRFSAERLKGVDSTLKIQPAKLEDSAVYLCASSLAGPTEAFFGQGTRLTVV.

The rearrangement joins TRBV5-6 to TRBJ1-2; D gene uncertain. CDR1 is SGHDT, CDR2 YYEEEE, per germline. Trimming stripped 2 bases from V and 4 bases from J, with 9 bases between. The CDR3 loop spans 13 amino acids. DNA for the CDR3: TGTGCCAGCAGCTTACCGGACGGCTATGGCTACACCTTC. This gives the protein CASSLPDGYGYTF.

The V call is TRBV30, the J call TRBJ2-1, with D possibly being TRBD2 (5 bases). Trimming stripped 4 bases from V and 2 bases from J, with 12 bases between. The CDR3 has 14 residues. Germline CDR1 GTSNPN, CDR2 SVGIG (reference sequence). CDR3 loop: CAWNRAATYNEQFF. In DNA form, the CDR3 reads TGTGCCTGGAATCGAGCGGCGACCTACAATGAGCAGTTCTTC.

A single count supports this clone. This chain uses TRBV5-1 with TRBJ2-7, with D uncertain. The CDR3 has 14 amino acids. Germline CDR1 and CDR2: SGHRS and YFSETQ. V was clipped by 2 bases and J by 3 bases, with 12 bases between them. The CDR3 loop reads CASSFEVLGYEQYF. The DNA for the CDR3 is TGCGCCAGCAGCTTTGAGGTCTTGGGCTACGAGCAGTACTTC.

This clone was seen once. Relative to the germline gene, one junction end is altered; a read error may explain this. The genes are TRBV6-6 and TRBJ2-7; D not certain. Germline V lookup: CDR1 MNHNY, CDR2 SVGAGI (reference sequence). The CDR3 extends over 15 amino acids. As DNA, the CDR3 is TGTGCCAGCAGTTACTTCCAGACCGTATCCGAACGCGTCGATTTC. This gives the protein CASSYFQTVSERVDF.

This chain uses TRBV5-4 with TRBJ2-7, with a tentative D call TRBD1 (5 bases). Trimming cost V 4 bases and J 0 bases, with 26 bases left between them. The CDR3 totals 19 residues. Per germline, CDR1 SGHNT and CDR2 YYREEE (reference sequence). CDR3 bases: TGTGCCAGCAGCCCTGGAGATCGCGGTGTAGGGGCAACCTCCTACGAGCAGTACTTC. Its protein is CASSPGDRGVGATSYEQYF.

The CDR3 region is CASSSTPGSREFF. CDR3 bases: TGCGCCAGCAGCTCGACCCCCGGCAGTCGGGAGTTCTTC. The chain combines TRBV5-1 with TRBJ2-1, with D hard to call. Germline V gene sequence: CDR1 SGHRS, CDR2 YFSETQ. The ends were cut back, 3 bases at V and 14 bases at J, with 18 bases in the middle. CDR3 length: 13 amino acids.

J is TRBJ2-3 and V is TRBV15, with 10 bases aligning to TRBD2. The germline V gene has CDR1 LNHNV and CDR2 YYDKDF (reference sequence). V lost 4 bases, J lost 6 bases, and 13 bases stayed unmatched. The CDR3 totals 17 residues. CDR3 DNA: TGTGCCACCAGCACAAAGGTTTCTAGCGGGAGTAGGGATACGCAGTATTTT. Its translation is CATSTKVSSGSRDTQYF.

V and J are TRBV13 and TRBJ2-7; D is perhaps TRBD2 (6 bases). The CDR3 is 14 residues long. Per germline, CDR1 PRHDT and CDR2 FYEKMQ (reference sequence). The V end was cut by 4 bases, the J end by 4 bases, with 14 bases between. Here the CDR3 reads CASSSSGLMYEQYF. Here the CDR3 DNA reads TGTGCCAGCAGCTCCAGCGGACTAATGTACGAGCAGTACTTC.

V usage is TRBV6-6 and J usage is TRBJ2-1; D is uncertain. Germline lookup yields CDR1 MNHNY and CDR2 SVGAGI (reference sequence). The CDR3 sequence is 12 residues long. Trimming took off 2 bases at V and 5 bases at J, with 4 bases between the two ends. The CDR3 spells CASSYPNNEQFF. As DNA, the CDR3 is TGTGCCAGCAGTTACCCTAACAATGAGCAGTTCTTC.

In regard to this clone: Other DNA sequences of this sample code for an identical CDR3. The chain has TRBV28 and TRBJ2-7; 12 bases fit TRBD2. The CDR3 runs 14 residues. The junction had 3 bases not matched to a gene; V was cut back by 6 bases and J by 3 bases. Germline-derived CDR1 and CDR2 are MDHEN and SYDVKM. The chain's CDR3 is CASSLTSGSYEQYF. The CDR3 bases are TGTGCCAGCAGCTTGACTAGCGGGAGCTACGAGCAGTACTTC.

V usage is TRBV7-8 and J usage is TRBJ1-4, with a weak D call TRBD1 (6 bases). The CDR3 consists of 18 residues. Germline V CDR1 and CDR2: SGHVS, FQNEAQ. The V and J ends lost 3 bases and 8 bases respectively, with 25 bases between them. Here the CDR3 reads CASSLARGIGIPEEKLFF. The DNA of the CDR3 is TGTGCCAGCAGCTTGGCCAGGGGCATTGGGATTCCGGAGGAAAAACTGTTTTTT.

The chain's CDR3 is CASSLSGAYGYTF. In DNA form, the CDR3 reads TGTGCCAGCAGCTTATCCGGGGCCTATGGCTACACCTTC. This chain uses TRBV5-5 with TRBJ1-2; tentatively, D is TRBD1 (5 bases). The V end was cut by 2 bases, the J end by 4 bases, with 9 bases between. The germline gives CDR1 SGHKS, CDR2 YYEKEE (reference sequence). The CDR3 is 13 residues long.

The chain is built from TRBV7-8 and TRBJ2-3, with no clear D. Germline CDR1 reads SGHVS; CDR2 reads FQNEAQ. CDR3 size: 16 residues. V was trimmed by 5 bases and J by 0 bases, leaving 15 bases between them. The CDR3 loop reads CASSAPTVRSTDTQYF. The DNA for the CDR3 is TGTGCCAGCAGCGCCCCAACGGTTCGAAGCACAGATACGCAGTATTTT.

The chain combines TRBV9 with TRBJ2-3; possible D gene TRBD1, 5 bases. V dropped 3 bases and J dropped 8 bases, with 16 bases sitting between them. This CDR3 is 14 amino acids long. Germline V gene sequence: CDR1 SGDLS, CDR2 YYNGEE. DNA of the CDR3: TGTGCCAGCAGCGGCGACAGTCTAGGCGCTACGCAGTATTTT. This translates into CASSGDSLGATQYF.

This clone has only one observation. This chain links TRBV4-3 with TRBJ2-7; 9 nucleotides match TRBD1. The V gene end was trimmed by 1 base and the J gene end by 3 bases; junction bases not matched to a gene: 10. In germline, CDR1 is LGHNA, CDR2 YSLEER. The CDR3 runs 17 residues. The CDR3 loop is CASSQGLGQGTSYEQYF. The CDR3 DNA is TGCGCCAGCAGCCAAGGTCTGGGACAGGGCACGAGCTACGAGCAGTACTTC.

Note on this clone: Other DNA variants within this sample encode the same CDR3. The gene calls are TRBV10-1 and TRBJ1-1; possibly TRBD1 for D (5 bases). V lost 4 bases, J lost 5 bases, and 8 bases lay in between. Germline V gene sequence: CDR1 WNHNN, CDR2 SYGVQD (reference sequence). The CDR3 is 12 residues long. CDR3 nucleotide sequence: TGCGCCAGCAGTGCTGGGGGAACTGAAGCTTTCTTT. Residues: CASSAGGTEAFF.

Written as DNA, the CDR3 is TGTGCCAGCAGCACCCAGGGAACCGGGGAGCTGTTTTTT. Amino acid sequence: CASSTQGTGELFF. The chain combines TRBV2 with TRBJ2-2; D perhaps matches TRBD1 (5 bases). V dropped 6 bases and J dropped 5 bases, with 10 bases sitting between them. The CDR3 has 13 residues. Germline V gene lookup returns CDR1 SNHLY and CDR2 FYNNEI.

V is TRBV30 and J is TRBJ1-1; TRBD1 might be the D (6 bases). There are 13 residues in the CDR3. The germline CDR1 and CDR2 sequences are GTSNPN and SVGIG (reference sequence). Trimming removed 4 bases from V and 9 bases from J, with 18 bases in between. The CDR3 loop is CAWKYIGDTQAFF. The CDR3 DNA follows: TGTGCCTGGAAATATATCGGGGACACCCAAGCTTTCTTT. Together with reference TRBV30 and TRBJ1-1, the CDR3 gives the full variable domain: SQTIHQWPATLVQPVGSPLSLECTVEGTSNPNLYWYRQAAGRGLQLLFYSVGIGQISSEVPQNLSASRPQDRQFILSSKKLLLSDSGFYLCAWKYIGDTQAFFGQGTRLTVV.